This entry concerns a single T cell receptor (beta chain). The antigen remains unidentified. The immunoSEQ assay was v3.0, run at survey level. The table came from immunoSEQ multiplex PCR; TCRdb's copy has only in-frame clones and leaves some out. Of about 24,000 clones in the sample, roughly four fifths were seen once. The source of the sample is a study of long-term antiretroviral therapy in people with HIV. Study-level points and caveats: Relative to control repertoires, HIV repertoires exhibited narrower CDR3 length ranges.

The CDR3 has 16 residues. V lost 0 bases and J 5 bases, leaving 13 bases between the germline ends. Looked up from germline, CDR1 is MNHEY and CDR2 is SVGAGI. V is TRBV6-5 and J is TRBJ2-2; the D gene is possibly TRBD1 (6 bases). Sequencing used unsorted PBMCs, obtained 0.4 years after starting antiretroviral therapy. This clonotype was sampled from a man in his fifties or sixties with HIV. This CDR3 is CASSYSQSQGTGELFF. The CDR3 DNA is TGTGCCAGCAGTTACTCTCAGAGCCAGGGGACCGGGGAGCTGTTTTTT.